This T cell receptor beta chain is drawn from a study of Graves' ophthalmopathy and Graves' hyperthyroidism. TCR beta CDR3 regions were amplified from RNA transcripts. Following a first-round RT-PCR that used HTBI primers, a second-round multiplex PCR was carried out. TCRdb re-derived calls from the multiplex PCR reads in MiXCR, one entry per CDR3 protein. Of some 750,000 distinct CDR3 sequences detected, 40% appear once; the ten largest clones hold 40% to 45%. The TCR originated in an adult man with Graves' ophthalmopathy. Sequencing was done on a sample of peripheral blood.

The CDR3 is CASRPGQETWGHQETQYF. The CDR3 DNA is TGTGCCAGCAGACCCGGACAGGAGACCTGGGGCCACCAAGAGACCCAGTACTTC. This chain connects TRBV2 to TRBJ2-5; 7 positions match TRBD1. Per germline, CDR1 SNHLY and CDR2 FYNNEI. The CDR3 has 18 amino acids. After removal of 6 bases from V and 0 bases from J, the junction contained 16 bases not matched to a gene.